What follows are 29 T cell receptor beta chains derived from one specimen sequenced in a study of response to subunit inactivated influenza vaccine. TCRdb independently ran MiXCR on the RT-PCR reads; one entry per CDR3 protein. The table has roughly 650,000 distinct CDR3 sequences, around 13% seen once. Here the sequenced sample was PBMCs from blood, taken 14 to 15 days before vaccination. The receptors here all came from a man between 45 and 60 years old who received an inactivated influenza vaccine.

This clonotype occurred a few times. The chain joins TRBV6-1 to TRBJ1-4, with a possible D match to TRBD1 (6 bases). In germline, CDR1 is MNHNS, CDR2 SASEGT. V shed 6 bases and J shed 6 bases, with 20 bases lying between them. CDR3 length: 16 amino acids. This CDR3 reads CASSPTFKGQYEKLFF. The CDR3 DNA follows: TGTGCCAGCAGCCCGACTTTTAAAGGACAGTATGAAAAACTGTTTTTT.

This sequence joins TRBV6-1 and TRBJ2-7; 13 bases map to TRBD2. CDR3 length: 19 amino acids. The ends lost 4 bases at V and 3 bases at J; junction bases unmatched: 15. The V gene's germline CDR1 is MNHNS and CDR2 SASEGT. The CDR3 loop reads CASSGRDSETSGGLYEQYF. CDR3 in DNA: TGTGCCAGCAGTGGCCGGGACAGCGAGACTAGCGGGGGGCTCTACGAGCAGTACTTC.

This clonotype was recorded at least ten times. The chain combines TRBV3-1 with TRBJ1-1, with D unclear. This CDR3 spans 13 amino acids. Germline V gene sequence: CDR1 LGHDT, CDR2 YNNKEL (reference sequence). Between the trimmed V and J ends, which lost 2 bases and 7 bases, there was a span of 11 bases. The CDR3 DNA reads as TGTGCCAGCAGCCAAACCGGGAGCTATGAAGCTTTCTTT. This sequence encodes CASSQTGSYEAFF.

The V gene is TRBV5-1, the J gene TRBJ2-7; weak D call: TRBD2 (6 bases). The V end was cut by 5 bases, the J end by 6 bases, with 12 bases between. Germline CDR1 is SGHRS and CDR2 is YFSETQ. The length of the CDR3 is 12 residues. CDR3 in DNA: TGCGCCAGCAGAGAATCCGGGGGCGAGCAGTACTTC. Protein product: CASRESGGEQYF.

In this sample, this clonotype turned up many times. The chain is built from TRBV6-1 and TRBJ1-5, with a weak D call TRBD1 (5 bases). This CDR3 spans 15 amino acids. Per the germline V gene, CDR1 is MNHNS and CDR2 is SASEGT. The V end lost 9 bases, the J end lost 0 bases, and 15 bases lay between the germline ends. This chain's CDR3 is CASRSGTYSNQPQHF. The CDR3 nucleotides are TGTGCCAGTAGGTCCGGGACCTATAGCAATCAGCCCCAGCATTTT.

There are a few counts of this clonotype. The V gene is TRBV20-1, the J gene TRBJ2-1; 7 positions match TRBD2. The V segment lost 1 base and the J segment 7 bases; nucleotides outside the gene matches: 19. The CDR3 covers 18 residues. In germline, CDR1 is DFQATT, CDR2 SNEGSKA (reference sequence). CDR3 region: CSARGGTQTSKSINEQFF. CDR3 sequence (DNA): TGCAGTGCTAGAGGGGGGACCCAGACTAGCAAGTCAATTAATGAGCAGTTCTTC.

Only a few counts were recorded for this clonotype. The gene calls are TRBV6-5 and TRBJ1-2; no clear D. There are 13 residues in the CDR3. Trimming stripped 4 bases from V and 8 bases from J, with 14 bases between. Germline V gives CDR1 MNHEY, CDR2 SVGAGI. The CDR3 is CASSSPTRLGYTF. CDR3 bases: TGTGCCAGCAGTTCCCCGACGAGGCTCGGCTACACCTTC.

This clonotype was found a few times. The chain joins TRBV7-2 to TRBJ1-6, with D unclear. V was cut by 1 base and J by 0 bases, with 10 bases left in between. Germline V gene sequence: CDR1 SGHTA, CDR2 FQGNSA. This CDR3 is built from 17 residues. The CDR3 sequence: CASSLVEGYSYNSPLHF. DNA for the CDR3: TGTGCCAGCAGCTTAGTTGAAGGTTACTCCTATAATTCACCCCTCCACTTT. The full variable domain, with the rest looked up from reference TRBV7-2 and TRBJ1-6, is GAGVSQSPSNKVTEKGKDVELRCDPISGHTALYWYRQSLGQGLEFLIYFQGNSAPDKSGLPSDRFSAERTGGSVSTLTIQRTQQEDSAVYLCASSLVEGYSYNSPLHFGNGTRLTVT.

This clonotype was picked up a small number of times. The chain employs TRBV6-2 or TRBV6-3 and TRBJ1-4; D is ambiguous. V dropped 6 bases and J dropped 8 bases, with 13 bases sitting between them. The CDR3 consists of 13 residues. Germline CDR1 and CDR2: MNHEY and SVGEGT. The CDR3 bases are TGTGCCAGCAGGAGGACCGAGGCGGAAAAACTGTTTTTT. This codes for CASRRTEAEKLFF.

Comment on this clonotype: One junction end does not reproduce the germline sequence, and a read error may be involved. V gene TRBV7-7 combines with J gene TRBJ1-1; D gene ambiguous. The V gene's germline CDR1 is SSHAT and CDR2 FNYEAQ (reference sequence). The CDR3 sequence is 14 residues long. CDR3 region: CASTMSGLNTEAFF. Here the CDR3 DNA reads TGTGCTAGCACTATGTCCGGCCTGAACACTGAAGCTTTCTTT.

This clonotype was recorded many times. The V and J genes are TRBV5-1 and TRBJ2-7; a weak D match, TRBD2 (6 bases). There are 16 residues in the CDR3. The V gene lost 4 bases and the J gene lost 0 bases, with 17 bases spanning the gap. Germline loops: CDR1 SGHRS, CDR2 YFSETQ. The CDR3 nucleotides read TGCGCCAGCAGCCGCCCCGGGGGAATGGCCTCCTACGAGCAGTACTTC. Translating it yields CASSRPGGMASYEQYF.

The chain uses TRBV6-2 or TRBV6-3 and TRBJ2-1, with D possibly being TRBD2 (6 bases). V gave up 3 bases and J gave up 6 bases, with 9 bases separating them. Germline V gene lookup returns CDR1 MNHEY and CDR2 SVGEGT. The CDR3 consists of 13 residues. The CDR3 DNA follows: TGTGCCAGCAGTTATCGGGAGAGCAATGAGCAGTTCTTC. Translation: CASSYRESNEQFF.

V usage is TRBV28 and J usage is TRBJ2-7; D call uncertain. Germline V gene sequence: CDR1 MDHEN, CDR2 SYDVKM. With 1 base removed from V and 3 bases from J, the gap between germline ends came to 10 bases. This CDR3 contains 14 residues. Here the CDR3 DNA reads TGTGCCAGCAGTTTATCGGCCTATTACTACGAGCAGTACTTC. This encodes CASSLSAYYYEQYF.

V is TRBV29-1 and J is TRBJ1-4; a possible D gene is TRBD1 (6 bases). Trimming stripped 6 bases from V and 7 bases from J, with 12 bases between. The length of the CDR3 is 12 residues. CDR1 SQVTM and CDR2 ANQGSEA come from the germline V gene. The CDR3: CSVLGGGEKLFF. Here the CDR3 DNA reads TGCAGCGTCTTAGGGGGGGGTGAAAAACTGTTTTTT.

The V gene is TRBV18, the J gene TRBJ2-5; D unclear. The V end was cut by 11 bases, the J end by 4 bases, with 17 bases between. Per the germline V gene, CDR1 is KGHSH and CDR2 is LQKENI. The CDR3 spans 13 residues. This CDR3 is CASRTPGAETQYF. In nucleotides, the CDR3 is TGTGCCTCGCGAACCCCGGGCGCAGAGACCCAGTACTTC.

A word on this clonotype: Sequence at one end of the junction differs from germline and may be a read error. CDR3 sequence: CASSPLRIDTQYF. The CDR3, as DNA: TGTGCTAGCAGCCCGCTGCGTATCGATACGCAGTATTTT. The genes are TRBV7-7 and TRBJ2-3; D uncertain. CDR1 SSHAT and CDR2 FNYEAQ come from the germline V gene (reference sequence). This CDR3 is 13 amino acids long.

The rearrangement joins TRBV29-1 to TRBJ1-1, with TRBD1 matching 7 bases. Germline V gene sequence: CDR1 SQVTM, CDR2 ANQGSEA. This CDR3 contains 12 residues. The J segment lost 2 bases and the V segment lost 8 bases, leaving 5 bases of the junction unmatched. The chain's CDR3 is CSTRQGNTEAFF. The CDR3 coding sequence is TGCAGCACCAGACAGGGAAACACTGAAGCTTTCTTT.

The CDR3 DNA reads as TGCGCCAGCAGAGGGCAGGGGTCGGGCGAGCAGTACTTC. Its translation: CASRGQGSGEQYF. This rearrangement joins TRBV5-1 to TRBJ2-7; D perhaps matches TRBD1 (6 bases). Per the germline V gene, CDR1 is SGHRS and CDR2 is YFSETQ. Deletions cut 5 bases from V and 6 bases from J, with 15 bases between. The CDR3 spans 13 residues.

The CDR3 sequence: CASSGTSSSTDTQYF. CDR3 bases: TGTGCCAGCAGCGGGACTAGCTCTAGCACAGATACGCAGTATTTT. This chain connects TRBV5-4 to TRBJ2-3; 9 nucleotides match TRBD2. Looked up from germline, CDR1 is SGHNT and CDR2 is YYREEE (reference sequence). J was trimmed by 0 bases and V by 4 bases; bases with no gene match: 3. The CDR3 contains 15 residues.

The table lists this clonotype with many counts. The rearrangement links TRBV30 to TRBJ2-5; 8 nucleotides align to TRBD2. V gave up 1 base and J gave up 7 bases; unmatched junction bases: 17. CDR3 length: 17 amino acids. Germline CDR1 GTSNPN, CDR2 SVGIG (reference sequence). CDR3 DNA sequence: TGTGCCTGGAGTGACCCTACCGGGACTAGAGGCCGCGTGACCCAGTACTTC. Its translation: CAWSDPTGTRGRVTQYF.

V and J are TRBV18 and TRBJ1-1; D gene uncertain. CDR3 size: 13 residues. The V gene lost 3 bases and the J gene lost 3 bases, with 8 bases spanning the gap. Germline V gives CDR1 KGHSH, CDR2 LQKENI. The chain's CDR3 is CASSPSSHTEAFF. CDR3 DNA: TGTGCCAGCTCACCCTCCTCGCACACTGAAGCTTTCTTT. The full variable domain, rest sourced from reference TRBV18 and TRBJ1-1, is NAGVMQNPRHLVRRRGQEARLRCSPMKGHSHVYWYRQLPEEGLKFMVYLQKENIIDESGMPKERFSAEFPKEGPSILRIQQVVRGDSAAYFCASSPSSHTEAFFGQGTRLTVV.

There are a few counts of this clonotype. The chain combines TRBV18 with TRBJ1-5; 9 nucleotides match TRBD1. The CDR3 is 14 amino acids. V was pared by 6 bases and J by 5 bases, with 5 bases of the junction left unmatched. Germline assignment: CDR1 KGHSH and CDR2 LQKENI. The CDR3 region is CASSLQGAYQPQHF. DNA of the CDR3: TGTGCCAGCTCCCTACAGGGGGCGTATCAGCCCCAGCATTTT.

This clonotype was counted many times. The rearrangement uses TRBV4-2 and TRBJ1-4; D unclear. Germline V gene lookup returns CDR1 LGHNA and CDR2 YNFKEQ. The V end was cut by 0 bases, the J end by 0 bases, with 8 bases between. CDR3 length: 16 amino acids. CDR3 in DNA: TGTGCCAGCAGCCAAGATCGCCAGGCAACTAATGAAAAACTGTTTTTT. As protein: CASSQDRQATNEKLFF.

The table lists this clonotype with a few counts. The V call is TRBV6-5, the J call TRBJ1-1; D not resolved. V lost 2 bases and J lost 8, with 12 bases in between. This CDR3 has 13 residues. Germline CDR1 and CDR2: MNHEY and SVGAGI. CDR3 in DNA: TGTGCCAGCAGTTACAGGGCCGGAAGAGAAGCTTTCTTT. It specifies CASSYRAGREAFF.

The chain combines TRBV14 with TRBJ2-3; possibly TRBD1 or TRBD2 for D (5 bases each). Trimming left V 2 bases short and J 13 bases short, with 13 bases between. The germline V gene has CDR1 SGHDN and CDR2 FVKESK. The CDR3 loop spans 12 amino acids. CDR3 coding DNA: TGTGCCAGCAGCCAACAGGGACCAGTGAAGTATTTT. Protein sequence: CASSQQGPVKYF.

V gene TRBV5-1 combines with J gene TRBJ2-7; 8 nucleotides agree with TRBD2. V lost 4 bases and J lost 2; bases outside the gene matches: 8. The length of the CDR3 is 15 residues. CDR1 is SGHRS and CDR2 is YFSETQ in the germline V gene. CDR3 in DNA: TGCGCCAGCAGCCCGGGGGGGGGCCCCGCCTACGAGCAGTACTTC. Residues: CASSPGGGPAYEQYF.

This clonotype showed up just a few times. The chain recombines TRBV5-6 with TRBJ2-7, with D perhaps matching TRBD1 or TRBD2 (5 bases each). V dropped 3 bases and J dropped 1 base, with 11 bases sitting between them. Per germline, CDR1 SGHDT and CDR2 YYEEEE. The CDR3 spans 14 residues. The CDR3, as DNA: TGTGCCAGCAGCTACGGGACGGTTTCCTACGAGCAGTACTTC. Translating gives CASSYGTVSYEQYF.

J is TRBJ2-3 and V is TRBV11-1, with D tentatively TRBD2 (6 bases). The CDR3 is made up of 15 amino acids. With 5 bases removed from V and 1 base from J, the gap between germline ends came to 13 bases. The germline CDR1 and CDR2 sequences are SGHAT and FQDESV (reference sequence). DNA of the CDR3: TGTGCCAGCAGCCCTCGCGGGGAGCGCACAGATACGCAGTATTTT. This encodes CASSPRGERTDTQYF.

The sample holds many counts of this clonotype. The gene calls are TRBV5-1 and TRBJ1-2; D unresolved. Trimming took 5 bases from V and 5 from J, leaving 10 bases between them. CDR1 and CDR2 from the germline V gene are SGHRS and YFSETQ. CDR3 length: 12 amino acids. Written as DNA, the CDR3 is TGCGCCAGCAGGGAGGGTTTGTATGGCTACACCTTC. It encodes CASREGLYGYTF. Combining the CDR3 with reference TRBV5-1 and TRBJ1-2 gives the whole variable domain KAGVTQTPRYLIKTRGQQVTLSCSPISGHRSVSWYQQTPGQGLQFLFEYFSETQRNKGNFPGRFSGRQFSNSRSEMNVSTLELGDSALYLCASREGLYGYTFGSGTRLTVV.